The rows below give T cell receptor beta chains drawn from one sample of a study of blood T cell repertoires in COVID-19. Profiled with immunoSEQ multiplex PCR; TCRdb holds only in-frame clones, not every one. The table has fewer than 250,000 clones, around 81% seen once; the top ten hold around 9%. Material for sequencing was PBMCs or T cells enriched from blood (not recorded which). These receptors were collected from a woman between 45 and 60 years old with acute COVID-19. Each CDR3 is given with its conserved first and last residue. D genes are given only for firm matches. Only part of the rows carry a size: once, few, many, or a class if the clone is expanded.

J | D | size | V | CDR3 | DNA
TRBJ2-1 | - | many | TRBV5-1 | CASSGHNEQFF | TGCGCCAGCAGTGGCCACAATGAGCAGTTCTTC
TRBJ1-2 | - | - | TRBV19 | CASSISGNYGYTF | TGTGCCAGTAGTATATCAGGGAACTATGGCTACACCTTC
TRBJ2-3 | - | - | TRBV28 | CASSSVSHTDTQYF | TGTGCCAGCAGTTCCGTGAGCCACACAGATACGCAGTATTTT
TRBJ1-2 | TRBD1 | - | TRBV19 | CASTDPGQIYGYTF | TGTGCCAGTACCGACCCGGGACAGATATATGGCTACACCTTC
TRBJ2-3 | - | - | TRBV4-1 | CASSQREITDTQYF | TGCGCCAGCAGCCAACGGGAGATCACAGATACGCAGTATTTT
TRBJ1-2 | - | - | TRBV2 | CASTAGAGILGYTF | TGTGCCAGCACCGCCGGCGCGGGGATTCTCGGCTACACCTTC
TRBJ2-6 | - | once | TRBV4-3 | CASSQYTGSSGANVLTF | TGCGCCAGCAGCCAGTATACAGGGAGCTCTGGGGCCAACGTCCTGACTTTC
TRBJ2-7 | - | - | TRBV2 | CASSDLRRGATNEQYF | TGTGCCAGCAGCGACCTTCGGCGGGGTGCAACTAACGAGCAGTACTTC
TRBJ2-7 | - | - | TRBV14 | CASSNSKNFYSYEQYF | TGTGCCAGCAGCAACTCGAAGAACTTCTACTCCTACGAGCAGTACTTC
TRBJ2-7 | - | - | TRBV6-5 | CASSRTDRAYEQYF | TGTGCCAGCAGTCGCACGGACAGAGCCTACGAGCAGTACTTC
TRBJ1-3 | - | once | TRBV30 | CAWSEGSSGNTIYF | TGTGCCTGGAGTGAGGGGTCCTCTGGAAACACCATATATTTT
TRBJ1-1 | TRBD1 | - | TRBV7-2 | CASSLVPGGSTEAFF | TGTGCCAGCAGCTTAGTTCCAGGGGGGAGCACTGAAGCTTTCTTT
TRBJ1-3 | - | - | TRBV3-1/TRBV3-2 | CASSQSRTALSGNTIYF | TGTGCCAGCAGCCAATCCCGGACAGCACTCTCTGGAAACACCATATATTTT
TRBJ2-7 | TRBD2 | - | TRBV14 | CASSHPGTSGRIYEQYF | TGTGCCAGCAGCCATCCCGGGACTAGCGGGAGAATTTACGAGCAGTACTTC
TRBJ1-1 | - | - | TRBV28 | CASTPAGPDTEAFF | TGTGCCAGCACCCCCGCGGGTCCCGACACTGAAGCTTTCTTT
TRBJ1-2 | - | few | TRBV24-1 | CATSDTGGGMYGYTF | TGTGCCACCAGTGATACGGGGGGAGGAATGTATGGCTACACCTTC
TRBJ1-6 | - | - | TRBV28 | CASRPVASGRSPLHF | TGTGCCAGCAGGCCTGTGGCCAGCGGGAGGTCACCCCTCCACTTT
TRBJ2-7 | - | - | TRBV20-1 | CSASFLLQGLYKQYF | TGCAGTGCTAGTTTTTTGTTACAGGGTCTCTACAAGCAGTACTTC
TRBJ2-3 | - | - | TRBV28 | CASSPPPLRSSTDTQYF | TGTGCCAGCAGCCCCCCTCCCCTCCGGTCCAGCACAGATACGCAGTATTTT
TRBJ2-7 | - | - | TRBV5-1 | CASSFVRDEEQYF | TGCGCCAGCAGCTTTGTGCGGGACGAGGAGCAGTACTTC
TRBJ2-3 | TRBD1 | few | TRBV7-2 | CASSLRQGASTDTQYF | TGTGCCAGCAGCTTAAGGCAGGGGGCAAGCACAGATACGCAGTATTTT
TRBJ2-2 | - | few | TRBV30 | CAWSDGANTGELFF | TGTGCCTGGAGTGACGGGGCGAACACCGGGGAGCTGTTTTTT
TRBJ2-1 | - | - | TRBV7-2 | CASSLGALSGQLRNEQFF | TGTGCCAGCAGCTTAGGGGCCCTTAGCGGCCAGCTTCGGAATGAGCAGTTCTTC
TRBJ2-7 | - | - | TRBV9 | CASSPAGQQYEQYF | TGTGCCAGCAGCCCCGCGGGACAGCAATACGAGCAGTACTTC
TRBJ2-7 | TRBD1 | once | TRBV9 | CASSSDDGSGTGNIYEQYF | TGTGCCAGCAGCTCGGACGACGGATCAGGGACAGGAAACATCTACGAGCAGTACTTC
TRBJ1-3 | - | - | TRBV5-1 | CASSTTSSGNTIYF | TGCGCCAGCTCCACAACGTCCTCTGGAAACACCATATATTTT
TRBJ1-5 | - | many | TRBV19 | CASSILVEVWQPQHF | TGTGCCAGTAGTATACTTGTCGAGGTGTGGCAGCCCCAGCATTTT
TRBJ2-7 | TRBD1 | - | TRBV19 | CASSTRTGTYEQYF | TGTGCCAGTAGTACGCGGACAGGTACCTACGAGCAGTACTTC
TRBJ2-6 | - | once | TRBV19 | CATGESGANVLTF | TGTGCCACAGGGGAGTCTGGGGCCAACGTCCTGACTTTC
TRBJ2-3 | TRBD1 | - | TRBV27 | CASRRRDSYFLNTQYF | TGTGCCAGCAGACGCCGGGACAGTTATTTTCTTAATACGCAGTATTTT
TRBJ2-2 | TRBD1 | - | TRBV3-1/TRBV3-2 | CASSQGTGGNTGELFF | TGTGCCAGCAGCCAAGGGACAGGGGGAAACACCGGGGAGCTGTTTTTT
TRBJ2-1 | - | few | TRBV29-1 | CSVHAGYEQFF | TGCAGCGTTCATGCGGGATATGAGCAGTTCTTC
TRBJ2-6 | - | - | TRBV5-1 | CASSPLSAVAGSSGANVLTF | TGCGCCAGCAGCCCCCTTTCTGCAGTTGCGGGGAGCTCTGGGGCCAACGTCCTGACTTTC
TRBJ2-1 | TRBD2 | - | TRBV7-2 | CASRPQRGGTEQFF | TGTGCCAGCAGACCTCAGCGGGGGGGGACTGAGCAGTTCTTC
TRBJ2-5 | TRBD2 | - | TRBV5-1 | CASSLGLASETQYF | TGCGCCAGCAGCTTGGGACTAGCATCGGAGACCCAGTACTTC
TRBJ2-3 | - | - | TRBV4-3 | CASSQAVTPTFTDTQYF | TGCGCCAGCAGCCAAGCTGTGACTCCTACTTTCACAGATACGCAGTATTTT
TRBJ2-5 | - | - | TRBV7-6 | CASSLAPGSSPGSQETQYF | TGTGCCAGCAGCTTAGCTCCAGGGTCATCCCCCGGCTCCCAAGAGACCCAGTACTTC
TRBJ1-2 | - | - | TRBV2 | CASRGQAPGYTF | TGTGCCAGCAGGGGGCAGGCTCCTGGCTACACCTTC
TRBJ2-7 | - | - | TRBV3-1/TRBV3-2 | CASSRATYEQYF | TGTGCCAGCAGCCGAGCAACCTACGAGCAGTACTTC